The 26 T cell receptor beta chains in this list originate from one sample, sequenced in a study of T cells in Graves' hyperthyroidism and ophthalmopathy. The TCR beta CDR3 regions underwent amplification using RNA transcripts as the source. Carried out on the TCR CDR3, a first-round RT-PCR used the HTBI primer set. TCRdb reanalysed the multiplex PCR reads using MiXCR and keeps one entry per CDR3 protein. Among approximately 610,000 distinct CDR3 sequences listed, over 12% were seen once. Sample: blood. Every receptor here comes from a woman aged 40 to 49 with Graves' ophthalmopathy.

This chain links TRBV28 with TRBJ1-1; D perhaps matches TRBD1 (6 bases). Germline loops: CDR1 MDHEN, CDR2 SYDVKM. V was cut by 6 bases and J by 7 bases, with 15 bases left in between. This CDR3 is built from 13 residues. CDR3 sequence: CASRPGWGLEAFF. The CDR3 nucleotides are TGTGCCAGCAGACCAGGGTGGGGGCTTGAAGCTTTCTTT.

This clonotype was counted ten times or more. V is TRBV5-1 and J is TRBJ1-2, with D unresolved. Trimming removed 2 bases at V and 7 bases at J, with 15 bases between. Germline values: CDR1 SGHRS, CDR2 YFSETQ. The CDR3 sequence is 14 residues long. The CDR3 loop reads CASSFTGPLAGYTF. CDR3 DNA sequence: TGCGCCAGCAGCTTTACCGGGCCTCTAGCTGGCTACACCTTC.

This clonotype has ten or more counts. The rearrangement uses TRBV28 and TRBJ2-5; 7 bases line up with TRBD2. CDR3 length: 12 amino acids. CDR1 and CDR2 (germline): MDHEN, SYDVKM. The J segment lost 7 bases and the V segment lost 7 bases, leaving 6 bases of the junction unmatched. CDR3 residues: CASMGGFLTQYF. In nucleotides, the CDR3 is TGTGCCAGCATGGGGGGGTTCTTGACCCAGTACTTC.

The sample holds many counts of this clonotype. This rearrangement joins TRBV20-1 to TRBJ2-7, with 9 nucleotides matching TRBD2. Germline loops: CDR1 DFQATT, CDR2 SNEGSKA (reference sequence). The CDR3 length is 14 residues. V gave up 3 bases and J gave up 4 bases; unmatched junction bases: 7. CDR3 coding DNA: TGCAGTGCTAGCAGGCGACTAGCGGTTTACGAGCAGTACTTC. Translation gives CSASRRLAVYEQYF.

This clonotype appeared many times. This chain links TRBV28 with TRBJ2-5; 8 bases line up with TRBD2. Losses at the gene ends were 4 bases for V and 2 bases for J; bases not matched to a gene: 6. CDR1 is MDHEN and CDR2 is SYDVKM in the germline V gene. The CDR3 runs 15 residues. CDR3 nucleotides: TGTGCCAGCAGTTGGGCGGCTAGCGGGCAAGAGACCCAGTACTTC. This translates into CASSWAASGQETQYF.

This clonotype was found many times. The CDR3 sequence: CASSPGPDGQHF. As DNA, the CDR3 is TGTGCCAGCAGTCCCGGGCCCGACGGCCAGCATTTT. The rearrangement uses TRBV12-3 or TRBV12-4 and TRBJ1-5; D gene uncertain. The V and J ends lost 5 bases and 12 bases respectively, with 14 bases between them. The length of the CDR3 is 12 residues.

This clonotype appeared many times. The V gene is TRBV28, the J gene TRBJ2-7, with D possibly matching TRBD1 (6 bases). V was shortened by 4 bases and J by 3 bases, with 16 bases between the two germline ends. The CDR3 spans 15 residues. The germline gives CDR1 MDHEN, CDR2 SYDVKM. CDR3 DNA sequence: TGTGCCAGCAGTTCCCCGACAGAGGGGGACTACGAGCAGTACTTC. It is translated as CASSSPTEGDYEQYF.

This clonotype was counted many times. The J gene is TRBJ2-4, the V gene TRBV11-2; the D is unclear. Between the trimmed V and J ends, which lost 5 bases and 8 bases, there was a span of 16 bases. CDR1 SGHAT and CDR2 FQNNGV come from the germline V gene. CDR3 length: 14 residues. The CDR3 DNA is TGTGCCAGCAGCCGATGGGAAGGTGGCGACATTCAGTACTTC. Its translation is CASSRWEGGDIQYF.

This clonotype was found many times. The chain couples TRBV10-3 to TRBJ1-5, with a possible D match to TRBD1 (6 bases). Trimming removed 11 bases from V and 0 bases from J, with 14 bases in between. The CDR3 length is 14 residues. CDR1 and CDR2 from the germline V gene are ENHRY and SYGVKD. For the CDR3, the DNA is TGTGCCGCGGACAGTCAAAATAGCAATCAGCCCCAGCATTTT. It is translated as CAADSQNSNQPQHF.

This clonotype has at least ten counts. The rearrangement joins TRBV15 to TRBJ2-2; 10 positions agree with TRBD2. With 8 bases clipped from V and 3 bases from J, the junction kept 3 bases outside the gene matches. Germline values: CDR1 LNHNV, CDR2 YYDKDF (reference sequence). The CDR3 extends over 14 amino acids. The CDR3 is CATQAGGYTGELFF. CDR3 nucleotide sequence: TGTGCCACCCAAGCGGGGGGGTACACCGGGGAGCTGTTTTTT.

This clonotype was seen at least ten times. The rearrangement links TRBV29-1 to TRBJ1-2, with 10 bases lining up with TRBD1. Germline V CDR1 and CDR2: SQVTM, ANQGSEA. The ends lost 7 bases at V and 6 bases at J; junction bases unmatched: 5. The CDR3 spans 12 residues. The CDR3 sequence: CSARDRGDGYTF. The CDR3 coding sequence is TGCAGCGCCCGGGACAGGGGAGATGGCTACACCTTC.

The table lists this clonotype with many counts. The chain employs TRBV2 and TRBJ1-5, with D possibly matching TRBD1 (5 bases). CDR1 is SNHLY, CDR2 FYNNEI, per germline. Trimming took off 7 bases at V and 4 bases at J, with 11 bases between the two ends. This CDR3 is built from 13 residues. The CDR3 sequence: CASKRTPNQPQHF. The CDR3 DNA is TGTGCCAGCAAGAGGACACCTAATCAGCCCCAGCATTTT.

The genes are TRBV20-1 and TRBJ2-1, with 13 bases fitting TRBD2. With 2 bases clipped from V and 8 bases from J, the junction kept 9 bases outside the gene matches. CDR3 size: 16 residues. Germline lookup yields CDR1 DFQATT and CDR2 SNEGSKA (reference sequence). The CDR3 region has the DNA TGCAGTGCTAGAATTCTCAAGACTAGCGGGAGGTATGAGCAGTTCTTC. Translation: CSARILKTSGRYEQFF.

J is TRBJ2-2 and V is TRBV29-1; TRBD2 matches at 8 bases. The CDR3 consists of 15 residues. Germline V gives CDR1 SQVTM, CDR2 ANQGSEA. V dropped 3 bases and J dropped 0; count of bases not matched to a gene: 3. The CDR3 here is CSVDGGLANTGELFF. CDR3 DNA: TGCAGCGTTGACGGGGGACTAGCGAACACCGGGGAGCTGTTTTTT.

This clonotype was picked up many times. This chain joins TRBV7-9 and TRBJ2-7; D may be TRBD1 (6 bases). Trimming shortened V by 1 base and J by 3 bases, and 10 bases separated the two germline ends. CDR1 and CDR2 (germline): SEHNR, FQNEAQ (reference sequence). The CDR3 has 14 residues. The CDR3, as DNA: TGTGCCAGCAGCTTAGGCCAGGGGTACTACGAGCAGTACTTC. Protein sequence: CASSLGQGYYEQYF.

This chain uses TRBV7-2 with TRBJ1-3, with D possibly TRBD1 on 5 matching bases. The CDR3 runs to 14 residues. The ends were cut back, 5 bases at V and 7 bases at J, with 15 bases in the middle. Germline V gene sequence: CDR1 SGHTA, CDR2 FQGNSA. CDR3 coding DNA: TGTGCCAGCAGCCTACCAGGGACGGGGAACACCATATATTTT. The encoded protein is CASSLPGTGNTIYF.

This clonotype has at least ten counts. The chain links TRBV20-1 to TRBJ2-7; TRBD2 is a possible D gene (6 bases). CDR1 and CDR2 (germline): DFQATT, SNEGSKA (reference sequence). Trimming pared 0 bases from V and 7 bases from J, leaving 19 bases between. The CDR3 contains 15 residues. This CDR3 reads CSAREEGTAWGEQYF. CDR3 sequence (DNA): TGCAGTGCTAGAGAGGAGGGGACCGCCTGGGGAGAGCAGTACTTC.

There are many counts of this clonotype. This rearrangement joins TRBV28 to TRBJ2-6; D is ambiguous. V was trimmed by 5 bases and J by 0 bases, leaving 8 bases between them. This CDR3 has 15 amino acids. Germline V gene lookup returns CDR1 MDHEN and CDR2 SYDVKM. The CDR3 region is CASSPIRSGANVLTF. The CDR3 nucleotides are TGTGCCAGCAGTCCCATACGCTCTGGGGCCAACGTCCTGACTTTC.

This clonotype was seen a handful of times. V and J are TRBV11-2 and TRBJ2-7, with no clear D. The CDR3 is made up of 12 amino acids. V shed 5 bases and J shed 8 bases, with 13 bases lying between them. Germline V gene sequence: CDR1 SGHAT, CDR2 FQNNGV. The CDR3 loop is CASSAVMAQQYF. Written as DNA, the CDR3 is TGTGCCAGCAGCGCAGTGATGGCTCAGCAGTACTTC.

This clonotype occurred many times. This CDR3 is CASSAFQGQGYEQYF. The CDR3 bases are TGTGCCAGCAGTGCTTTTCAGGGACAGGGATACGAGCAGTACTTC. The gene calls are TRBV2 and TRBJ2-7; the match to TRBD1 covers 9 bases. V was pared by 4 bases and J by 4 bases, with 8 bases of the junction left unmatched. This CDR3 is 15 amino acids long. Germline CDR1 is SNHLY and CDR2 is FYNNEI.

This clonotype was counted ten times or more. The chain has TRBV30 and TRBJ2-7; 8 bases fit TRBD2. The CDR3 length is 13 residues. The germline V gene encodes CDR1 GTSNPN and CDR2 SVGIG (reference sequence). V was clipped by 1 base and J by 3 bases; unmatched bases: 2. In DNA, the CDR3 is TGTGCCTGGAGTGGACTAGCGAACTACGAGCAGTACTTC. This sequence encodes CAWSGLANYEQYF.

The sample holds many counts of this clonotype. This chain uses TRBV9 with TRBJ2-7; D unclear. CDR1 SGDLS and CDR2 YYNGEE come from the germline V gene. V was trimmed by 0 bases and J by 2 bases, leaving 9 bases between them. This CDR3 is 14 amino acids long. CDR3 coding DNA: TGTGCCAGCAGCGTAGGTGGGCCCACCTACGAGCAGTACTTC. Translated, it gives CASSVGGPTYEQYF.

This clonotype was picked up many times. The V call is TRBV27, the J call TRBJ1-2; weak D call: TRBD1 (5 bases). The CDR3 has 15 residues. Trimming pared 5 bases from V and 2 bases from J, leaving 15 bases between. CDR1 is MNHEY and CDR2 is SMNVEV in the germline V gene (reference sequence). The CDR3 here is CASSPRNWGNYGYTF. The CDR3 DNA reads TGTGCCAGCAGTCCCCGTAATTGGGGGAACTATGGCTACACCTTC.

This clonotype was recorded at least ten times. This chain links TRBV9 with TRBJ1-2, with 9 bases lining up with TRBD1. The CDR3 covers 13 residues. V was clipped by 3 bases and J by 6 bases; unmatched bases: 3. Germline loops: CDR1 SGDLS, CDR2 YYNGEE. CDR3 sequence (DNA): TGTGCCAGCAGCGCGGGACAGGGAGATGGCTACACCTTC. Protein sequence: CASSAGQGDGYTF.

This clonotype was observed at least ten times. The chain employs TRBV6-1 and TRBJ2-7, with D perhaps matching TRBD1 (5 bases). V shed 6 bases and J shed 1 base, with 10 bases lying between them. The germline CDR1 and CDR2 sequences are MNHNS and SASEGT. This CDR3 region has 13 residues. CDR3 sequence: CASRGPLSYEQYF. CDR3 coding DNA: TGTGCCAGCAGGGGGCCCTTATCCTACGAGCAGTACTTC.

This clonotype has a single count. The V gene is TRBV7-8, the J gene TRBJ2-5; 7 bases are a match to TRBD1. The length of the CDR3 is 14 residues. Germline CDR1 reads SGHVS; CDR2 reads FQNEAQ. With 5 bases clipped from V and 5 bases from J, the junction kept 8 bases outside the gene matches. This chain's CDR3 is CASSHSTGSETQYF. The CDR3 DNA is TGTGCCAGCAGCCATTCGACAGGGAGCGAGACCCAGTACTTC.